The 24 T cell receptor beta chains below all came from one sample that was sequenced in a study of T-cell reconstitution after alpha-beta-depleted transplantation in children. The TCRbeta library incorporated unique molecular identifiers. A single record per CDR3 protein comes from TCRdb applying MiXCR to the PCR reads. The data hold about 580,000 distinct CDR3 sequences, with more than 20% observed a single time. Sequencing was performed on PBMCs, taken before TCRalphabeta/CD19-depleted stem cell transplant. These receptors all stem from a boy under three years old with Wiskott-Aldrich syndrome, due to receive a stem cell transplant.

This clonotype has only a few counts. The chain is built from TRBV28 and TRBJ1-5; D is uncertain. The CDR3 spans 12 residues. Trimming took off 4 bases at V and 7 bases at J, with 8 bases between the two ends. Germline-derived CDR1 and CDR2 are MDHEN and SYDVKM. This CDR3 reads CASSWYGQPQHF. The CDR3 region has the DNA TGTGCCAGCAGTTGGTATGGACAGCCCCAGCATTTT.

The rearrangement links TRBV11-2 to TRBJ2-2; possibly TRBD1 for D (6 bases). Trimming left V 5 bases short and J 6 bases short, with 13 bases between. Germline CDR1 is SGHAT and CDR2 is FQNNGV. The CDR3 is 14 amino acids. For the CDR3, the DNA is TGTGCCAGCAGCCGTACCCCAGGGGCCGGGGAGCTGTTTTTT. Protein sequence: CASSRTPGAGELFF.

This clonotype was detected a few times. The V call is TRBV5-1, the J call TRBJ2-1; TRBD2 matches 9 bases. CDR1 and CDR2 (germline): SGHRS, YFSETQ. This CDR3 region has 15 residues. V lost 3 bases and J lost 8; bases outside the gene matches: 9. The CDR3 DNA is TGCGCCAGCAGCTATACGCCGGGACTAGCCTATGAGCAGTTCTTC. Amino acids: CASSYTPGLAYEQFF.

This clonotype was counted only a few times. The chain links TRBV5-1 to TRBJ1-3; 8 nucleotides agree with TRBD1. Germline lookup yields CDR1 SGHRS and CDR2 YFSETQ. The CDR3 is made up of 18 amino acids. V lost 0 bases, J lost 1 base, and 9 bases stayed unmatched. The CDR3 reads CASSLGGQAGTSGNTIYF. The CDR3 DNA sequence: TGCGCCAGCAGCTTGGGGGGACAGGCAGGGACATCTGGAAACACCATATATTTT.

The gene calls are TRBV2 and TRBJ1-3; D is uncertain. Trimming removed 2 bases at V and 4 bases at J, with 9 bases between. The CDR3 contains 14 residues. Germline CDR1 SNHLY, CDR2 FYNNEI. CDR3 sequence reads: CASSEPLAGNTIYF. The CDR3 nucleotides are TGTGCCAGCAGTGAACCTCTGGCAGGAAACACCATATATTTT. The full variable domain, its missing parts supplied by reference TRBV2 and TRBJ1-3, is EPEVTQTPSHQVTQMGQEVILRCVPISNHLYFYWYRQILGQKVEFLVSFYNNEISEKSEIFDDQFSVERPDGSNFTLKIRSTKLEDSAMYFCASSEPLAGNTIYFGEGSWLTVV.

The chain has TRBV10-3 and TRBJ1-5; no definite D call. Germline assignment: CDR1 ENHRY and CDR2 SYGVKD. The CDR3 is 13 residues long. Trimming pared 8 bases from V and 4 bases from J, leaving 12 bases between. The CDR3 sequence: CAIARGGNQPQHF. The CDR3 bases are TGTGCCATCGCTCGGGGAGGGAATCAGCCCCAGCATTTT.

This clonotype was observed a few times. CDR3 coding DNA: TGCGCCAGCAGGAGCGTTCGGGACTCCTACGAGCAGTACTTC. This encodes CASRSVRDSYEQYF. The chain uses TRBV5-1 and TRBJ2-7; perhaps TRBD2 as D (5 bases). CDR3 length equals 14 residues. The germline CDR1 and CDR2 sequences are SGHRS and YFSETQ. Trimming cost V 5 bases and J 0 bases, with 12 bases left between them.

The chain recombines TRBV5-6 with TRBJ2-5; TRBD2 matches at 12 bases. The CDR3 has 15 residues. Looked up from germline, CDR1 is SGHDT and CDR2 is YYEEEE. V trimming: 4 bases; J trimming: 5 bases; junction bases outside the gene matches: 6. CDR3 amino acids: CASSLAGGREETQYF. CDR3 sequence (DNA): TGTGCCAGCAGCCTAGCGGGAGGGCGCGAGGAGACCCAGTACTTC.

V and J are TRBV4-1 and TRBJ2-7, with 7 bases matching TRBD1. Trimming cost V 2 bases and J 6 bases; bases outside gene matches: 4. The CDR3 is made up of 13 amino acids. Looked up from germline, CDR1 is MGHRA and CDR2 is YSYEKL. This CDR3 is CASSQRGGLEQYF. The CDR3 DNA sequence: TGCGCCAGCAGCCAAAGAGGGGGCCTCGAGCAGTACTTC.

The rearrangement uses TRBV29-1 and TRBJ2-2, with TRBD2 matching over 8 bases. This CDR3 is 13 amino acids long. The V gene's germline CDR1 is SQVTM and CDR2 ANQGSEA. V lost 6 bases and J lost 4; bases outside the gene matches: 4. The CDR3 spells CSVGSGGTGELFF. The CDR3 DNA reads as TGCAGCGTGGGGAGCGGGGGCACCGGGGAGCTGTTTTTT.

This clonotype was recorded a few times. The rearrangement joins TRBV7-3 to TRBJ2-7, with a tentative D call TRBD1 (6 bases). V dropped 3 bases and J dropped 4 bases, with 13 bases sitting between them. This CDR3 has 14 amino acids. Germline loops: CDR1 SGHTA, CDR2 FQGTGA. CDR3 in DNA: TGTGCCAGCAGCTTTGGGGGCGACAAGTACGAGCAGTACTTC. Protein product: CASSFGGDKYEQYF. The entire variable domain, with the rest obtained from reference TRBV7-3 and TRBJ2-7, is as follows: GAGVSQTPSNKVTEKGKYVELRCDPISGHTALYWYRQSLGQGPEFLIYFQGTGAADDSGLPNDRFFAVRPEGSVSTLKIQRTERGDSAVYLCASSFGGDKYEQYFGPGTRLTVT.

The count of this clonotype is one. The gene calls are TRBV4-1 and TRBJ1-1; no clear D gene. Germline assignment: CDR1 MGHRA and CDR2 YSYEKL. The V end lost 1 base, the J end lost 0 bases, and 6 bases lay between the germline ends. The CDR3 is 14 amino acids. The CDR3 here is CASSQVRVNTEAFF. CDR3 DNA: TGCGCCAGCAGCCAAGTACGTGTGAACACTGAAGCTTTCTTT.

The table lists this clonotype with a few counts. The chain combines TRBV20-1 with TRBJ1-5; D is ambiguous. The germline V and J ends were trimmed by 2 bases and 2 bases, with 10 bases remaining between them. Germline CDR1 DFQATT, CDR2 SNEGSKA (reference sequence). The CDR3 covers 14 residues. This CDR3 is CSARLGGGNQPQHF. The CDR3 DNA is TGCAGTGCTAGATTGGGAGGCGGCAATCAGCCCCAGCATTTT.

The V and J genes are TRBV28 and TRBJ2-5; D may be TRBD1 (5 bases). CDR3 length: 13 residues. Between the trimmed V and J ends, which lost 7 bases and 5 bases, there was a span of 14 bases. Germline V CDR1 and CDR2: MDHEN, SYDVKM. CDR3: CASTLRGFETQYF. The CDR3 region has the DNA TGTGCCAGCACCCTAAGGGGTTTCGAGACCCAGTACTTC.

CDR3 region: CASSAPILASYNEQFF. The CDR3 region has the DNA TGTGCCAGCAGTGCCCCAATCTTAGCCTCCTACAATGAGCAGTTCTTC. This sequence joins TRBV6-1 and TRBJ2-1, with D unclear. The V and J ends lost 4 bases and 0 bases respectively, with 13 bases between them. Germline CDR1 and CDR2: MNHNS and SASEGT. The CDR3 is made up of 16 amino acids.

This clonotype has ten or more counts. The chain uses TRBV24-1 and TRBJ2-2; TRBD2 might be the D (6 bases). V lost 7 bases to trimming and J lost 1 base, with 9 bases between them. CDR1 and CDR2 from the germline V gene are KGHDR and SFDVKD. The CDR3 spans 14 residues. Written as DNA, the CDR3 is TGTGCCACCAGCCGGGGAGGGAACACCGGGGAGCTGTTTTTT. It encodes CATSRGGNTGELFF.

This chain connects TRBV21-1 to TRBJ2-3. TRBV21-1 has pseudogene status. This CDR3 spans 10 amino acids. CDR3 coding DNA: TGTGCCAGCCCCACAGATACGCAGTATTTT. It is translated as CASPTDTQYF.

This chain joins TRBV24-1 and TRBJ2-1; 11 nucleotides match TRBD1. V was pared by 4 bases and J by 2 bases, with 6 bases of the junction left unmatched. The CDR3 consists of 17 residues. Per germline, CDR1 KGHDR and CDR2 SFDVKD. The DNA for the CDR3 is TGTGCCACCAGTGACCGGGACAGGGGGGAAACCTACAATGAGCAGTTCTTC. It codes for CATSDRDRGETYNEQFF.

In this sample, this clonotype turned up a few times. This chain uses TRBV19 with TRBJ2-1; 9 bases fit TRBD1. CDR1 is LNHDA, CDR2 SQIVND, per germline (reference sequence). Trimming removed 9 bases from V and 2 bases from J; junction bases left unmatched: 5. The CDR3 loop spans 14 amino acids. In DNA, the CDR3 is TGTGCCAGCCGCCGGGACAGGGCCTACAATGAGCAGTTCTTC. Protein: CASRRDRAYNEQFF.

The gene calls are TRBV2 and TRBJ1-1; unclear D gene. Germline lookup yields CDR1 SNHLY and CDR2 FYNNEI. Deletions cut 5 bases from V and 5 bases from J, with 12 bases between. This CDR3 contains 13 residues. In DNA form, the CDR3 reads TGTGCCAGCAGTCGCGGCTTTCGGACTGAAGCTTTCTTT. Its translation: CASSRGFRTEAFF.

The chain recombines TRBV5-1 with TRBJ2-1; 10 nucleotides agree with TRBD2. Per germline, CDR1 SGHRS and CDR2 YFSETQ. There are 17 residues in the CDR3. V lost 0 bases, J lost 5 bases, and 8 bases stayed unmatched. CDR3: CASSLVILAGDDNEQFF. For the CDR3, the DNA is TGCGCCAGCAGCTTGGTAATCCTAGCGGGAGACGACAATGAGCAGTTCTTC.

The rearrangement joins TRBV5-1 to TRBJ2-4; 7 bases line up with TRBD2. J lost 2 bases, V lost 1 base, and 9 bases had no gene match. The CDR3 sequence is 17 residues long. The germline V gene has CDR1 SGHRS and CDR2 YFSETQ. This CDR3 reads CASSLISSGLTKNIQYF. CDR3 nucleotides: TGCGCCAGCAGCTTGATCAGTAGCGGGTTGACCAAAAACATTCAGTACTTC.

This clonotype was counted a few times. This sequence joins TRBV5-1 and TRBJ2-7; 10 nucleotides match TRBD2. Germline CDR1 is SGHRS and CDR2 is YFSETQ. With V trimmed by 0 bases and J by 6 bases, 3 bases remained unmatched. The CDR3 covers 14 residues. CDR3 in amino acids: CASSLASGSIEQYF. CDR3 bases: TGCGCCAGCAGCTTGGCTAGCGGGAGTATCGAGCAGTACTTC.

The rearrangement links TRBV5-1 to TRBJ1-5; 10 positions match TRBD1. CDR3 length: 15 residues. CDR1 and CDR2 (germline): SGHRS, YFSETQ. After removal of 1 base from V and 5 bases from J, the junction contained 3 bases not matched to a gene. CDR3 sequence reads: CASSLSGTGDQPQHF. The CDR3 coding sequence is TGCGCCAGCAGCTTGAGTGGGACAGGGGATCAGCCCCAGCATTTT.